This TCR beta chain emerged from a study of T cell changes during pregnancy in multiple sclerosis (dated by TCRdb to 2018 to 2020). At the level of the whole study: The study looked at changes in the T cell repertoire across pregnancy in women with multiple sclerosis.

CDR1 and CDR2, per the germline V gene, are SGHRS and YFSETQ. Measured from the cysteine to the phenylalanine, the CDR3 is 18 residues long. The only DNA kept is the CDR3, 54 bases in frame from the first base. V is trimmed back by 4 bases and J by 7 bases, and the junction contains 21 bases that no gene match accounts for. Concerning this clone: Its antigen specificity is not known. No much larger clone exists at a distance of one base, and base qualities are not known.

The method was the immunoSEQ multiplex PCR assay. Not all clones reach the TCRdb copy of this immuneACCESS table, which keeps in-frame sequences only. Checked studies attribute under half of the gap to unresolved V genes and leave the rest unexplained. The sample table holds some 44,000 clones, of which approximately 90% were seen once. Under 0.85% of the sample goes to the ten largest clones. The sequence links TRBV5-1 to TRBJ1-2, and TRBD1 matches 8 of the central bases. The starting material was CD4+ T cells from peripheral blood mononuclear cells, obtained before pregnancy. This TCR derives from a female donor with multiple sclerosis, enrolled in a pregnancy study. The encoded CDR3 is CASSRTSSAGRGLSGYTF. The nucleotide sequence reads TGCGCCAGCAGCCGGACGTCATCGGCCGGCAGGGGGCTTTCTGGCTACACCTTC.